These T cell receptor beta chains were read from a single sample in a study of blood T cell repertoires in COVID-19. Profiled with immunoSEQ multiplex PCR; TCRdb holds only in-frame clones, not every one. Here the sample spans around 280,000 clones, around 89% being singletons. The sequencing sample was made of PBMCs or T cells enriched from blood (not recorded which). The receptor set was obtained from a woman aged 18-30 years with acute COVID-19. Both conserved end residues are part of each CDR3. The D gene is left open where the match is weak. Clone size is not always given. Where it is, it says once, few, many or a class for expanded clones.

>TRBD1|TRBJ2-2|TRBV19|.
CASSPRDRARNTGELFF
TGTGCCAGTAGTCCCCGGGACAGGGCGAGGAACACCGGGGAGCTGTTTTTT
>.|TRBJ2-4|TRBV21-1|.
CASNRENIQYF
TGTGCCAGCAATCGAGAAAACATTCAGTACTTC
>.|TRBJ2-1|TRBV11-2|.
CASSPLGNEQFF
TGTGCCAGCAGCCCCCTCGGGAATGAGCAGTTCTTC
>TRBD2|TRBJ2-3|TRBV5-1|.
CASSTNPSGSFDTQYF
TGCGCCAGCAGTACCAACCCTAGCGGGAGTTTCGATACGCAGTATTTT
>.|TRBJ1-4|TRBV27|.
CASSSSWGDLNEKLFF
TGTGCCAGCAGTTCATCCTGGGGAGACCTAAATGAAAAACTGTTTTTT
>TRBD1|TRBJ1-4|TRBV7-6|.
CASSLPTGPNEKLFF
TGTGCCAGCAGCTTACCGACAGGGCCTAATGAAAAACTGTTTTTT
>TRBD2|TRBJ2-1|TRBV7-8|.
CASTRTGLAGSYNEQFF
TGTGCCAGCACCCGAACCGGACTAGCGGGGTCCTACAATGAGCAGTTCTTC
>.|TRBJ1-3|TRBV7-8|.
CASSLATALPNTIYF
TGTGCCAGCAGCTTAGCTACAGCTCTCCCGAACACCATATATTTT
>TRBD2|TRBJ2-2|TRBV27|.
CASTKWGEGPAGELFF
TGTGCCAGCACCAAGTGGGGGGAGGGTCCAGCCGGGGAGCTGTTTTTT
>.|TRBJ2-1|TRBV14|.
CASSHGLAFEQFF
TGTGCCAGCAGCCATGGGCTGGCTTTTGAGCAGTTCTTC
>TRBD2|TRBJ2-7|TRBV6-5|.
CASSRTSGRAYEQYF
TGTGCCAGCAGTAGGACTAGCGGGAGGGCATACGAGCAGTACTTC
>.|TRBJ2-1|TRBV30|few
CAWSVGWGLNNEQFF
TGTGCCTGGAGTGTAGGCTGGGGACTCAACAATGAGCAGTTCTTC
>TRBD2|TRBJ2-2|TRBV19|.
CATNRGLAGNGPTGELFF
TGTGCCACCAACAGGGGACTAGCGGGAAATGGGCCAACCGGGGAGCTGTTTTTT
>.|TRBJ1-1|TRBV6-5|.
CAKKRRGEAFF
TGTGCCAAGAAACGACGGGGTGAAGCTTTCTTT
>.|TRBJ1-2|TRBV30|.
CAWSVLAGKKNYGYTF
TGTGCCTGGAGTGTATTAGCAGGGAAAAAGAACTATGGCTACACCTTC
>TRBD1|TRBJ2-3|TRBV3-1/TRBV3-2|.
CASSQDRGQGGTDTQYF
TGTGCCAGCAGCCAAGATCGAGGACAGGGAGGCACAGATACGCAGTATTTT
>.|TRBJ2-7|TRBV19|.
CASSMSRGEQYF
TGTGCCAGTAGTATGAGTCGGGGCGAGCAGTACTTC
>TRBD1|TRBJ2-1|TRBV2|.
CASSGGQGSYNEQFF
TGTGCCAGCAGTGGGGGACAGGGGTCCTACAATGAGCAGTTCTTC
>TRBD2|TRBJ2-7|TRBV3-1/TRBV3-2|.
CASSQVAGASYEQYF
TGTGCCAGCAGCCAAGTAGCGGGAGCCTCCTACGAGCAGTACTTC
>.|TRBJ1-3|TRBV11-2|.
CASSLVRGRAAGNTIYF
TGTGCCAGCAGCTTAGTACGGGGAAGGGCCGCTGGAAACACCATATATTTT
>.|TRBJ1-1|TRBV4-3|.
CASSQELGAITETFF
TGCGCCAGCAGCCAAGAACTGGGGGCCATCACGGAAACTTTCTTT
>.|TRBJ2-7|TRBV6-5|.
CASGLERNNEQYF
TGTGCCAGCGGACTGGAGCGGAACAACGAGCAGTACTTC
>TRBD2|TRBJ2-1|TRBV11-2|.
CASSLGTSGTKTYNEQFF
TGTGCCAGCAGCTTAGGAACTAGCGGGACAAAGACCTACAATGAGCAGTTCTTC
>TRBD1|TRBJ1-2|TRBV2|.
CASTTNRGGYGYTF
TGTGCCAGCACCACGAACAGGGGTGGCTATGGCTACACCTTC
>.|TRBJ2-5|TRBV28|.
CASSLAPGSSWGETQYF
TGTGCCAGCAGTTTAGCCCCGGGGTCCTCGTGGGGAGAGACCCAGTACTTC
>TRBD2|TRBJ2-3|TRBV27|.
CASSSLLAGADTQYF
TGTGCCAGCAGTTCCCTACTAGCGGGAGCAGATACGCAGTATTTT
>.|TRBJ1-1|TRBV5-4|.
CASTNRDTEAFF
TGTGCCAGTACTAACAGGGATACTGAAGCTTTCTTT
>.|TRBJ1-6|TRBV6-5|.
CASGEVGSYNSPLHF
TGTGCCAGTGGGGAGGTGGGCTCCTATAATTCACCCCTCCACTTT
>TRBD2|TRBJ2-1|TRBV28|.
CASSLALAGGNHEQFF
TGTGCCAGCAGTTTAGCCCTAGCGGGAGGGAACCATGAGCAGTTCTTC
>TRBD1|TRBJ1-5|TRBV28|few
CASSLPQTGDQPQHF
TGTGCCAGCAGTTTACCCCAGACAGGGGACCAGCCCCAGCATTTT
>.|TRBJ2-5|TRBV24-1|.
CATSDPQAGETQYF
TGTGCCACCAGTGACCCTCAGGCGGGGGAGACCCAGTACTTC
>.|TRBJ1-1|TRBV19|.
CASSPHVGGGNTEAFF
TGTGCCAGTAGTCCACATGTCGGGGGTGGGAACACTGAAGCTTTCTTT
>.|TRBJ1-3|TRBV18|once
CASSPLPHSTSSSGNTIYF
TGTGCCAGCTCACCGTTACCTCACTCAACTTCCTCCTCTGGAAACACCATATATTTT
>TRBD1|TRBJ1-2|TRBV5-6|.
CASSGDRGINGYTF
TGTGCCAGCAGCGGGGACAGGGGAATTAATGGCTACACCTTC
>.|TRBJ2-7|TRBV30|.
CAWSVAKRRGLSSYEQYF
TGTGCCTGGAGTGTAGCAAAACGTCGGGGGTTGAGCTCCTACGAGCAGTACTTC
>.|TRBJ1-3|TRBV19|.
CASSMGRSTSGNTIYF
TGTGCCAGTAGTATGGGCAGGTCGACCTCTGGAAACACCATATATTTT
>.|TRBJ2-1|TRBV18|.
CASSPIPLSSYNEQFF
TGTGCCAGCTCACCAATTCCGCTGAGCTCCTACAATGAGCAGTTCTTC
>.|TRBJ1-1|TRBV19|.
CASSIISDSLNTEAFF
TGTGCCAGTAGTATTATATCGGACAGTCTGAACACTGAAGCTTTCTTT
>.|TRBJ1-1|TRBV5-1|.
CASSLVEGWTEAFF
TGCGCCAGCAGCTTGGTGGAGGGTTGGACTGAAGCTTTCTTT
>.|TRBJ2-3|TRBV2|.
CASRTPRGTDTQYF
TGTGCCAGCCGGACCCCGAGGGGCACAGATACGCAGTATTTT
>.|TRBJ1-2|TRBV28|.
CASTQGSNYGYTF
TGTGCCAGCACCCAGGGTTCTAACTATGGCTACACCTTC
>TRBD2|TRBJ2-1|TRBV5-3|.
CARRRLAGSVPYNEQFF
TGTGCCAGAAGAAGACTAGCGGGATCGGTCCCCTACAATGAGCAGTTCTTC
>.|TRBJ2-1|TRBV15|.
CATSRGGTNNEQFF
TGTGCCACCAGCAGAGGGGGCACAAACAATGAGCAGTTCTTC
>.|TRBJ2-7|TRBV28|.
CASSVQGEQYF
TGTGCCAGCAGTGTCCAGGGTGAGCAGTACTTC
>TRBD1|TRBJ2-4|TRBV30|.
CAWRGTVLAKNIQYF
TGTGCCTGGAGAGGGACAGTTCTAGCCAAAAACATTCAGTACTTC
>.|TRBJ1-1|TRBV11-2|.
CASSPRQVRVIEAFF
TGTGCCAGCAGCCCTCGACAGGTTCGAGTGATTGAAGCTTTCTTT
>.|TRBJ1-2|TRBV4-3|.
CASSQDRAGETGFVYGYTF
TGCGCCAGCAGCCAAGATCGGGCAGGGGAGACAGGTTTTGTCTATGGCTACACCTTC
>TRBD1|TRBJ1-3|TRBV10-2|.
CASTRTGSHSGNTIYF
TGCGCCAGCACACGGACAGGCTCTCACTCTGGAAACACCATATATTTT
>TRBD2|TRBJ2-1|TRBV5-1|once
CASSLGGTSGGYNEQFF
TGCGCCAGCAGCTTGGGGGGGACTAGTGGTGGGTACAATGAGCAGTTCTTC
>TRBD1|TRBJ2-5|TRBV6-2/TRBV6-3|once
CASSTPGQGRGETQYF
TGTGCCAGCAGTACCCCCGGACAGGGACGGGGAGAGACCCAGTACTTC
>.|TRBJ2-3|TRBV10-3|.
CAISESNLASTDTQYF
TGTGCCATCAGTGAGTCTAACCTAGCGAGCACAGATACGCAGTATTTT
>.|TRBJ1-1|TRBV10-2|.
CASSDHRRKSEHAEAFF
TGCGCCAGCAGTGATCACAGGCGGAAAAGTGAACACGCTGAAGCTTTCTTT
>.|TRBJ2-7|TRBV5-1|.
CASSSLDRLDEQYF
TGCGCCAGCAGCTCCCTGGACAGACTCGACGAGCAGTACTTC